One and the same sample provided the 14 T cell receptor beta chains below, sequenced in a study of T-cell reconstitution after alpha-beta-depleted transplantation in children. Preparing the TCRbeta library involved the use of unique molecular identifiers. One entry per CDR3 protein, called by TCRdb with MiXCR from the PCR reads. Of 150,000 to 250,000 distinct CDR3 sequences listed, roughly 15% were seen once; the top ten hold 13%. Material: PBMCs from the stem cell graft donor, obtained from the stem cell graft. The receptors were gathered from a human donor who donated a stem cell graft to a child with acute lymphoblastic leukemia.

This clonotype was seen repeatedly, ten times or more. This chain links TRBV10-3 with TRBJ2-7; tentatively, D is TRBD1 (6 bases). The V gene's germline CDR1 is ENHRY and CDR2 SYGVKD. Trimming stripped 0 bases from V and 1 base from J, with 13 bases between. The CDR3 runs 16 residues. The CDR3 spells CAISESEGTPSYEQYF. CDR3 nucleotides: TGTGCCATCAGTGAGTCGGAAGGGACACCTTCCTACGAGCAGTACTTC.

This clonotype was seen many times. V and J are TRBV12-3 or TRBV12-4 and TRBJ1-1; D not certain. This CDR3 comprises 14 residues. V lost 5 bases and J 0 bases, leaving 10 bases between the germline ends. The CDR3 DNA follows: TGTGCCAGCAGTCGGCAGACGGTGAACACTGAAGCTTTCTTT. Amino acid sequence: CASSRQTVNTEAFF.

Comments on this clonotype: Compared with germline, one end of the junction differs, possibly owing to a read error. The chain employs TRBV7-7 and TRBJ1-1, with 7 bases matching TRBD1. The CDR3 has 13 amino acids. Germline assignment: CDR1 SSHAT and CDR2 FNYEAQ (reference sequence). DNA for the CDR3: TGTGCTAGCAGCCGGGACAGTTCCTCGGAAGCTTTCTTT. Translation gives CASSRDSSSEAFF.

This clonotype was counted at least ten times. The chain employs TRBV25-1 and TRBJ1-5; no clear D gene. The V gene lost 6 bases and the J gene lost 5 bases, with 8 bases spanning the gap. Germline CDR1 and CDR2: MGHDK and SYGVNS. This CDR3 contains 12 residues. The CDR3 reads CASRGADQPQHF. For the CDR3, the DNA is TGTGCCAGCAGAGGTGCGGATCAGCCCCAGCATTTT.

This clonotype counts as medium-sized. The CDR3 reads CASSLLAGSIDTQYF. DNA for the CDR3: TGTGCCAGCAGTTTATTGGCGGGAAGTATAGATACGCAGTATTTT. This chain connects TRBV12-3 or TRBV12-4 to TRBJ2-3; D possibly corresponds to TRBD2 (6 bases). This CDR3 has 15 residues. The V gene lost 2 bases and the J gene lost 5 bases, with 14 bases spanning the gap.

In its sample, this clonotype was seen many times. The chain employs TRBV27 and TRBJ2-2, with TRBD2 matching 9 bases. Looked up from germline, CDR1 is MNHEY and CDR2 is SMNVEV (reference sequence). This CDR3 contains 14 residues. The J segment lost 4 bases and the V segment lost 5 bases, leaving 2 bases of the junction unmatched. CDR3 in DNA: TGTGCCAGCAGTGTAGCGGGGGTCACCGGGGAGCTGTTTTTT. Translation gives CASSVAGVTGELFF.

This clonotype was seen ten or more times. The chain couples TRBV11-2 to TRBJ2-7; TRBD2 aligns across 13 bases. This CDR3 spans 16 amino acids. CDR1 is SGHAT and CDR2 is FQNNGV in the germline V gene. V was pared by 4 bases and J by 2 bases, with 5 bases of the junction left unmatched. The CDR3 coding sequence is TGTGCCAGCAGCTCCGGGACTAGCGGGAATCCCTACGAGCAGTACTTC. As protein: CASSSGTSGNPYEQYF.

A word on this clonotype: This sequence may be a read error, since a much larger clone differs from it by one base. The genes are TRBV28 and TRBJ2-5; no definite D call. Per the germline V gene, CDR1 is MDHEN and CDR2 is SYDVKM. The V end was cut by 1 base, the J end by 5 bases, with 8 bases between. The CDR3 is made up of 13 amino acids. CDR3 sequence reads: CASSLSDAETQYF. The CDR3 nucleotides are TGTGCCAGCAGTTTATCCGACGCTGAGACCCAGTACTTC.

This clonotype has at least ten counts. The V call is TRBV27, the J call TRBJ2-5; D possibly matches TRBD1 or TRBD2 (7 bases each). The V gene lost 6 bases and the J gene lost 4 bases, with 18 bases spanning the gap. The CDR3 has 15 residues. Germline V gene sequence: CDR1 MNHEY, CDR2 SMNVEV (reference sequence). The CDR3 is CASSPGGRAPETQYF. The CDR3 DNA follows: TGTGCCAGCAGCCCAGGGGGGAGGGCCCCAGAGACCCAGTACTTC.

This clonotype was observed at least ten times. The rearrangement links TRBV20-1 to TRBJ2-3, with 8 nucleotides matching TRBD2. J lost 4 bases, V lost 6 bases, and 12 bases had no gene match. This CDR3 region has 15 residues. Germline V gene sequence: CDR1 DFQATT, CDR2 SNEGSKA (reference sequence). The CDR3 DNA reads as TGCAGTGCGGGAACAGCGGGAGTTAGCGCAGATACGCAGTATTTT. Translation gives CSAGTAGVSADTQYF.

Many counts were recorded for this clonotype. CDR3 region: CASSMIPPLAAYNEQFF. CDR3 nucleotides: TGTGCCAGCAGCATGATCCCACCCCTAGCGGCCTACAATGAGCAGTTCTTC. The J gene is TRBJ2-1, the V gene TRBV7-8; 7 bases agree with TRBD2. This CDR3 contains 17 residues. CDR1 SGHVS and CDR2 FQNEAQ come from the germline V gene. The V segment lost 5 bases and the J segment 2 bases; nucleotides outside the gene matches: 12. Looking up the rest from reference TRBV7-8 and TRBJ2-1 gives the full variable domain: GAGVSQSPRYKVAKRGQDVALRCDPISGHVSLFWYQQALGQGPEFLTYFQNEAQLDKSGLPSDRFFAERPEGSVSTLKIQRTQQEDSAVYLCASSMIPPLAAYNEQFFGPGTRLTVL.

This clonotype was observed many times. CDR3 loop: CASSIEKSDTQYF. The CDR3 DNA reads as TGTGCCAGCAGTATCGAGAAATCAGATACGCAGTATTTT. The rearrangement uses TRBV12-3 or TRBV12-4 and TRBJ2-3; no clear D. This CDR3 region has 13 residues. The V end lost 5 bases, the J end lost 4 bases, and 10 bases lay between the germline ends.

V and J are TRBV11-2 and TRBJ2-4; weak D call: TRBD1 (6 bases). The CDR3 consists of 15 residues. With 6 bases removed from V and 0 bases from J, the gap between germline ends came to 12 bases. CDR1 and CDR2 from the germline V gene are SGHAT and FQNNGV. The CDR3 DNA is TGTGCCAGCAGTCGACAGGAACTAGCCAAAAACATTCAGTACTTC. Its translation: CASSRQELAKNIQYF.

This clonotype was recorded many times. The rearrangement links TRBV12-3 or TRBV12-4 to TRBJ2-5; TRBD1 aligns across 7 bases. V lost 3 bases to trimming and J lost 5 bases; unmatched junction nucleotides: 6. The CDR3 covers 14 residues. The CDR3 sequence is CASSFIGGRETQYF. The CDR3 nucleotides are TGTGCCAGCAGTTTTATAGGGGGCAGGGAGACCCAGTACTTC.